This T cell receptor beta chain emerged from a study of shared clonotypes between healthy human individuals. Method: immunoSEQ multiplex PCR; TCRdb's copy keeps in-frame clones and lacks some. Among 90,000 to 100,000 clones listed, less than 50% were seen once. Trimming cost V 4 bases and J 3 bases, with 13 bases left between them. The CDR3 runs 14 residues. Germline values: CDR1 SGDLS, CDR2 YYNGEE. There are a few counts of this clone. This chain connects TRBV9 to TRBJ2-5; a possible D gene is TRBD2 (5 bases). What was sequenced was PBMCs. The sequence was collected from a woman in her 40s in good health. Some clones in this sample may be carry-over from other donors' samples. The CDR3 loop reads CASSTGVSEETQYF. The CDR3 DNA reads as TGTGCCAGCAGCACCGGGGTCTCGGAAGAGACCCAGTACTTC.